Listed below are T cell receptor beta chains from one sample, sequenced in a study of shared clonotypes between healthy human individuals. TCRdb keeps only in-frame clones here, not all; method: immunoSEQ multiplex PCR. Of about 2 million clones listed, just under 95% are singletons. The sequenced sample consisted of naive CD8+ T cells sorted from blood. Receptor source: a man aged 18 to 35 in good health. Each CDR3 is given with its conserved first and last residue. The D gene is left open where the match is weak. The size entry is marked missing in some rows and otherwise reads once, few, many or a size class.

v_gene: TRBV7-9
abundance: .
j_gene: TRBJ1-5
d_gene: TRBD1
CDR3aa: CASSRSPSQGASNQPQHF
CDR3nt: TGTGCCAGCAGCCGCTCCCCCTCACAGGGGGCTAGCAATCAGCCCCAGCATTTT

v_gene: TRBV6-1
abundance: .
j_gene: TRBJ2-7
d_gene: TRBD1
CDR3aa: CASSFPGQAYYEQYF
CDR3nt: TGTGCCAGCAGCTTCCCGGGACAGGCGTACTACGAGCAGTACTTC

v_gene: TRBV6-1
abundance: once
j_gene: TRBJ2-7
d_gene: .
CDR3aa: CASSDLADSYEQYF
CDR3nt: TGTGCCAGCAGTGATTTGGCAGACTCCTACGAGCAGTACTTC

v_gene: TRBV2
abundance: once
j_gene: TRBJ2-3
d_gene: TRBD1
CDR3aa: CASSQGEGTDTQYF
CDR3nt: TGTGCCAGCAGCCAGGGGGAAGGCACAGATACGCAGTATTTT

v_gene: TRBV4-1
abundance: .
j_gene: TRBJ2-7
d_gene: .
CDR3aa: CASSLNRAYEQYF
CDR3nt: TGCGCCAGCAGCCTGAACAGGGCGTACGAGCAGTACTTC

v_gene: TRBV11-2
abundance: .
j_gene: TRBJ2-7
d_gene: .
CDR3aa: CASSLTLGSPNEQYF
CDR3nt: TGTGCCAGCAGCCTTACTTTGGGGTCCCCCAACGAGCAGTACTTC

v_gene: TRBV11-3
abundance: .
j_gene: TRBJ2-2
d_gene: .
CDR3aa: CASSSSWGLNTGELFF
CDR3nt: TGTGCCAGCAGCTCGAGCTGGGGGCTGAACACCGGGGAGCTGTTTTTT

v_gene: TRBV7-9
abundance: few
j_gene: TRBJ1-1
d_gene: .
CDR3aa: CASSSTGSPNTEAFF
CDR3nt: TGTGCCAGCAGCTCAACAGGATCACCGAACACTGAAGCTTTCTTT

v_gene: TRBV2
abundance: .
j_gene: TRBJ2-3
d_gene: TRBD1
CDR3aa: CARLRGDRTSDTQYF
CDR3nt: TGTGCCCGCTTAAGAGGGGACAGGACATCAGATACGCAGTATTTT

v_gene: TRBV7-6
abundance: .
j_gene: TRBJ1-1
d_gene: .
CDR3aa: CASSPDGATEAFF
CDR3nt: TGTGCCAGCAGCCCGGATGGGGCCACGGAAGCTTTCTTT

v_gene: TRBV7-3
abundance: .
j_gene: TRBJ2-6
d_gene: .
CDR3aa: CASSLRRGHLSGANVLTF
CDR3nt: TGTGCCAGCAGCCTAAGGAGGGGACATCTCTCTGGGGCCAACGTCCTGACTTTC

v_gene: TRBV7-9
abundance: .
j_gene: TRBJ2-2
d_gene: .
CDR3aa: CASSLGTRRDRRAGELFF
CDR3nt: TGTGCCAGCAGCTTGGGTACCCGACGAGATCGACGGGCCGGGGAGCTGTTTTTT

v_gene: TRBV28
abundance: .
j_gene: TRBJ1-2
d_gene: .
CDR3aa: CASSPVPETGYGYTF
CDR3nt: TGTGCCAGCAGCCCGGTCCCTGAAACGGGCTATGGCTACACCTTC

v_gene: TRBV9
abundance: .
j_gene: TRBJ2-7
d_gene: .
CDR3aa: CASSPRTGSGEQYF
CDR3nt: TGTGCCAGCAGCCCGCGAACAGGGTCAGGGGAGCAGTACTTC

v_gene: TRBV7-2
abundance: .
j_gene: TRBJ1-2
d_gene: .
CDR3aa: CASSLDPFNYGYTF
CDR3nt: TGTGCCAGCAGCTTAGACCCATTTAACTATGGCTACACCTTC

v_gene: TRBV29-1
abundance: .
j_gene: TRBJ1-1
d_gene: TRBD1
CDR3aa: CSVEPGPDRGTEAFF
CDR3nt: TGCAGCGTTGAACCCGGCCCTGACAGGGGCACTGAAGCTTTCTTT

v_gene: TRBV27
abundance: .
j_gene: TRBJ1-2
d_gene: TRBD1
CDR3aa: CASSLTGTGYGYTF
CDR3nt: TGTGCCAGCAGTTTAACAGGGACAGGGTATGGCTACACCTTC

v_gene: TRBV5-4
abundance: .
j_gene: TRBJ2-7
d_gene: TRBD2
CDR3aa: CASSQPSGGGYEQYF
CDR3nt: TGTGCCAGCAGCCAGCCTAGCGGGGGGGGTTACGAGCAGTACTTC

v_gene: TRBV13
abundance: .
j_gene: TRBJ2-7
d_gene: .
CDR3aa: CASAENNYEQYF
CDR3nt: TGTGCCAGCGCAGAAAATAACTACGAGCAGTACTTC

v_gene: TRBV5-8
abundance: .
j_gene: TRBJ1-2
d_gene: TRBD1
CDR3aa: CASSLSGDSPNYGYTF
CDR3nt: TGTGCCAGCAGCTTAAGTGGGGACAGCCCTAACTATGGCTACACCTTC

v_gene: TRBV11-2
abundance: .
j_gene: TRBJ1-5
d_gene: TRBD1
CDR3aa: CATQPPGDRGRGNQPQHF
CDR3nt: TGTGCCACTCAACCTCCCGGGGACAGGGGGCGCGGCAATCAGCCCCAGCATTTT

v_gene: TRBV28
abundance: .
j_gene: TRBJ2-7
d_gene: .
CDR3aa: CASSLQGGGDEQYF
CDR3nt: TGTGCCAGCAGTTTACAGGGGGGTGGCGACGAGCAGTACTTC

v_gene: TRBV4-3
abundance: .
j_gene: TRBJ1-1
d_gene: .
CDR3aa: CASRQGSNTEAFF
CDR3nt: TGCGCCAGCAGACAGGGTTCGAACACTGAAGCTTTCTTT